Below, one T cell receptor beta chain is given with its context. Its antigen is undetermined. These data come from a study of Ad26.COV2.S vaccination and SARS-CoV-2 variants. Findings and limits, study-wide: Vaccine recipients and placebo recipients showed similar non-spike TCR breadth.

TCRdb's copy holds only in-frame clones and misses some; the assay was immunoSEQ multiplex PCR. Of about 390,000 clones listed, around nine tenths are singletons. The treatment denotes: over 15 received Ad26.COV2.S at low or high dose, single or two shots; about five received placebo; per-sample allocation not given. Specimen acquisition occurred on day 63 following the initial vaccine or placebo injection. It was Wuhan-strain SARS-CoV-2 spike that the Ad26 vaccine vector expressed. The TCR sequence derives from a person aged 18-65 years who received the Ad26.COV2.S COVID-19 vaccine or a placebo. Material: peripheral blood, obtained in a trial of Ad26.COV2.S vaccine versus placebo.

DNA for the CDR3: TGTGCCAGCAGCCAAGCTTCAGGGGGCGCGAGGGGAAACACCATATATTTT. The encoded protein is CASSQASGGARGNTIYF. The rearrangement uses TRBV3-1 (or the pseudogene TRBV3-2) and TRBJ1-3; 8 bases are shared with TRBD1. The CDR3 is 17 amino acids. CDR1 LGHDT and CDR2 YNNKEL come from the germline V gene (reference sequence). The trim removed 1 base at V and 4 bases at J, leaving 9 bases unmatched.